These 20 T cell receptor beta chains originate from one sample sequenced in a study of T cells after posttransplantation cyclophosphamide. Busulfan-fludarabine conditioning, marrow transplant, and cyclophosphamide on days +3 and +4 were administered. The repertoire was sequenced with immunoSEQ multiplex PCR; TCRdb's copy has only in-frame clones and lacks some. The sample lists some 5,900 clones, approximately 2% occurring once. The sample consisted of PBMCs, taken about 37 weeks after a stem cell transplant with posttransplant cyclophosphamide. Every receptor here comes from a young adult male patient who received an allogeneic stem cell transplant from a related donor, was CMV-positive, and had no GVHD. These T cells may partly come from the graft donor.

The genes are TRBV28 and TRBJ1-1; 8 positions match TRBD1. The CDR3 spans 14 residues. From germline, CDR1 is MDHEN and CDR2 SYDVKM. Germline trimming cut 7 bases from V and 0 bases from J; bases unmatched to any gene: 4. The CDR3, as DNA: TGTGCCAGCATTGAGGACAGGGTGAACACTGAAGCTTTCTTT. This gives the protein CASIEDRVNTEAFF.

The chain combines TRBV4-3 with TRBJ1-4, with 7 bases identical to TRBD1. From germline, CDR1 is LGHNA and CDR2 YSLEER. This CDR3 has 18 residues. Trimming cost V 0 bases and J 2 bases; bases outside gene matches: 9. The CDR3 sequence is CASSQDYSVRGTNEKLFF. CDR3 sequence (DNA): TGCGCCAGCAGCCAAGACTATTCGGTCAGGGGGACTAATGAAAAACTGTTTTTT.

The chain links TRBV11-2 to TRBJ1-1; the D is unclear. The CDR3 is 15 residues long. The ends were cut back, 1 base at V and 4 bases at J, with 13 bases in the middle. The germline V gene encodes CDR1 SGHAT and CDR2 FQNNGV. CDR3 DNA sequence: TGTGCCAGCAGCTTAGTAACGGGTGTGCCCACTGAAGCTTTCTTT. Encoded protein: CASSLVTGVPTEAFF.

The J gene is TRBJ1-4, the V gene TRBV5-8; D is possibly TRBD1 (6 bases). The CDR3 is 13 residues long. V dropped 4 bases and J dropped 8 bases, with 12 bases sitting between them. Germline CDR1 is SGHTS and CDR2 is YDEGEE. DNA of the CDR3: TGTGCCAGCAGCCCTGGACAGACCGAAAAACTGTTTTTT. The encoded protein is CASSPGQTEKLFF.

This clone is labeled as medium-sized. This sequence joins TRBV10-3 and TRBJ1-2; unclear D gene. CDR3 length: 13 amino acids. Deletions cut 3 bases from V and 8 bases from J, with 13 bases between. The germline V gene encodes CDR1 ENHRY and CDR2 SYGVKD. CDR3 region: CAISESRGEGYTF. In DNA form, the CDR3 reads TGTGCCATCAGTGAAAGCCGGGGAGAAGGCTACACCTTC.

The CDR3 here is CASSLRTGYNEQFF. The CDR3 nucleotides are TGTGCCAGCAGCCTTAGGACAGGATACAATGAGCAGTTCTTC. The chain has TRBV5-4 and TRBJ2-1, with TRBD1 matching over 7 bases. The CDR3 is 14 residues long. CDR1 and CDR2 (germline): SGHNT, YYREEE (reference sequence). V shed 4 bases and J 4 bases; nucleotides not matched to a gene: 5.

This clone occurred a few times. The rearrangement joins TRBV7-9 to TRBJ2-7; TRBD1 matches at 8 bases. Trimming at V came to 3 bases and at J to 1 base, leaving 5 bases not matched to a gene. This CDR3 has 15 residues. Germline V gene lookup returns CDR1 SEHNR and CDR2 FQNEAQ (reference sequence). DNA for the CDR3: TGTGCCAGCAGCTTGACAGGGGTATTATCCTACGAGCAGTACTTC. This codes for CASSLTGVLSYEQYF.

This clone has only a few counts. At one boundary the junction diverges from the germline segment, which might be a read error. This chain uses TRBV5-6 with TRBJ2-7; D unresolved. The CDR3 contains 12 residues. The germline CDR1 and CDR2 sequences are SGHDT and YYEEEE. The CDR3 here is CASSLSRDTPFF. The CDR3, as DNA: TGTGCCAGCAGCTTGTCCCGAGACACTCCCTTCTTC.

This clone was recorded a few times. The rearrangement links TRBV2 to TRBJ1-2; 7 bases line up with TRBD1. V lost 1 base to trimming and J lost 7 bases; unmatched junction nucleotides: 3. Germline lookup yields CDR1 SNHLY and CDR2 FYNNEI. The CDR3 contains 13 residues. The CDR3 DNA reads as TGTGCCAGCAGTGAAGGACAGGGTGGTGGCTACACCTTC. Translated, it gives CASSEGQGGGYTF.

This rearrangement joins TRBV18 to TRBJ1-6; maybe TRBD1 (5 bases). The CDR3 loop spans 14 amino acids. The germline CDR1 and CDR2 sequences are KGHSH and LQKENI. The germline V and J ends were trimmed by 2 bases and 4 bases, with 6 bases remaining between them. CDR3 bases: TGTGCCAGCTCACCAGGGGCATATAATTCACCCCTCCACTTT. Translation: CASSPGAYNSPLHF.

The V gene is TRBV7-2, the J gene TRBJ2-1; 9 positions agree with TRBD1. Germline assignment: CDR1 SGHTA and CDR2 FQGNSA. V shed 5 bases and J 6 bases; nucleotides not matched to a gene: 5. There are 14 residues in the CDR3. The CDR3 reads CASSGGQGINEQFF. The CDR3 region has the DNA TGTGCCAGCAGCGGGGGACAGGGTATCAATGAGCAGTTCTTC.

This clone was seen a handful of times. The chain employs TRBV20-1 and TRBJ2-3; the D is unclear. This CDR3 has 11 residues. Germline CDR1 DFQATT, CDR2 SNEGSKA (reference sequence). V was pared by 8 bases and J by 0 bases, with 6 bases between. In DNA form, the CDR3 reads TGCAGTAAGACTAGCACAGATACGCAGTATTTT. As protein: CSKTSTDTQYF.

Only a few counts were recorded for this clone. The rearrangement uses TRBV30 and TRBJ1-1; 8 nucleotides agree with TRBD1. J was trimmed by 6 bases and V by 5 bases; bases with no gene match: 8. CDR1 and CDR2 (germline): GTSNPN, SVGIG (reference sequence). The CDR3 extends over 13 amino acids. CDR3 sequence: CAWGRQGMAEAFF. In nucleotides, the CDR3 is TGTGCCTGGGGAAGACAGGGGATGGCTGAAGCTTTCTTT.

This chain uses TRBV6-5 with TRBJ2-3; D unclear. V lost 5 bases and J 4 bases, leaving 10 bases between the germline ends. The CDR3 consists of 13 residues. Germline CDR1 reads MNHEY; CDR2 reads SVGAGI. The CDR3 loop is CASSTLGADTQYF. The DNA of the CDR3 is TGTGCCAGCAGTACTCTAGGAGCAGATACGCAGTATTTT.

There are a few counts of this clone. In nucleotides, the CDR3 is TGTGCCTACCGTACAGGCTTCCTTGGAGATACGCAGTATTTT. Protein sequence: CAYRTGFLGDTQYF. The V and J genes are TRBV30 and TRBJ2-3, with D perhaps TRBD1 (5 bases). Germline lookup yields CDR1 GTSNPN and CDR2 SVGIG (reference sequence). The length of the CDR3 is 14 residues. V shed 7 bases and J shed 5 bases, with 19 bases lying between them.

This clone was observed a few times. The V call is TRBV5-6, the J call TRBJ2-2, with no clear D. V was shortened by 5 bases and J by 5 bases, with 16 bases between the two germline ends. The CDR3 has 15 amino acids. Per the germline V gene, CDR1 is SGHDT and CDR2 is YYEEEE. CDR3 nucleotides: TGTGCCAGCAGACTCCAGTCTCTGCGGACCGGGGAGCTGTTTTTT. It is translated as CASRLQSLRTGELFF.

CDR3 amino acids: CASSLISANSGNTIYF. DNA for the CDR3: TGTGCCAGCAGCTTAATCTCCGCGAACTCTGGAAACACCATATATTTT. The V gene is TRBV11-2, the J gene TRBJ1-3; D unresolved. The CDR3 has 16 amino acids. The germline gives CDR1 SGHAT, CDR2 FQNNGV. The V gene lost 2 bases and the J gene lost 0 bases, with 11 bases spanning the gap. Filled out from reference TRBV11-2 and TRBJ1-3, the complete variable domain reads EAGVAQSPRYKIIEKRQSVAFWCNPISGHATLYWYQQILGQGPKLLIQFQNNGVVDDSQLPKDRFSAERLKGVDSTLKIQPAKLEDSAVYLCASSLISANSGNTIYFGEGSWLTVV.

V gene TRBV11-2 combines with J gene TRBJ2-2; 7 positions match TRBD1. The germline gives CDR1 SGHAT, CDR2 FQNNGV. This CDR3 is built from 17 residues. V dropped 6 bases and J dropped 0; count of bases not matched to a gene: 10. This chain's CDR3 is CASRLRWDRANTGELFF. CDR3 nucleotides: TGTGCCAGCAGACTAAGATGGGACAGAGCGAACACCGGGGAGCTGTTTTTT.

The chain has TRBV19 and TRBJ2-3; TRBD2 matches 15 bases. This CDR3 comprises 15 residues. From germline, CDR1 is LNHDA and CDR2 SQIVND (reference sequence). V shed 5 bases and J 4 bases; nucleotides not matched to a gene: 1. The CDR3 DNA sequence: TGTGCCAGTAGTCGGACTAGCGGGGGGGCAGATACGCAGTATTTT. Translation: CASSRTSGGADTQYF.

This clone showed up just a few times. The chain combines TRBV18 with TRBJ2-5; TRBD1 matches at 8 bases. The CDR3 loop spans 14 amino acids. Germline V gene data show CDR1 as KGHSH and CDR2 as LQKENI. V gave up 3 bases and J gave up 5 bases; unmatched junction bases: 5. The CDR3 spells CASSPQGAEETQYF. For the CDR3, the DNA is TGTGCCAGCTCACCGCAGGGGGCTGAGGAGACCCAGTACTTC.